Listed here are 10 T cell receptor beta chains from one sample, sequenced in a study of T cells in Graves' hyperthyroidism and ophthalmopathy. Amplified regions were TCR beta CDR3 sequences from RNA transcripts. The HTBI primer set served for first-round RT-PCR of the TCR CDR3. TCRdb re-called the multiplex PCR reads with MiXCR, one entry per CDR3 protein. The sample carries 490,000 or so distinct CDR3 sequences, just under 20% recorded once. The specimen was blood. These receptors came from a man aged 35-49 years with Graves' ophthalmopathy.

This clonotype has only a few counts. The chain is built from TRBV29-1 and TRBJ2-3, with D possibly matching TRBD2 (5 bases). V lost 6 bases, J lost 6 bases, and 13 bases lay in between. The CDR3 is made up of 12 amino acids. Germline CDR1 SQVTM, CDR2 ANQGSEA. The CDR3 loop reads CSVRTGGDTQYF. The CDR3 nucleotides are TGCAGCGTCCGGACTGGCGGGGATACGCAGTATTTT.

This clonotype showed up just a few times. The chain carries TRBV18 and TRBJ2-7, with D uncertain. Between the trimmed V and J ends, which lost 6 bases and 7 bases, there was a span of 16 bases. The CDR3 totals 13 residues. CDR1 is KGHSH and CDR2 is LQKENI in the germline V gene. CDR3 DNA: TGTGCCAGCTCTGCCCGTAGGGCGTATGAGCAGTACTTC. Protein product: CASSARRAYEQYF.

Details on this clonotype: It may be a read error: a sequence one base away is much more abundant. V usage is TRBV12-3 or TRBV12-4 and J usage is TRBJ2-1, with 10 bases matching TRBD1. V lost 5 bases to trimming and J lost 6 bases; unmatched junction nucleotides: 10. There are 16 residues in the CDR3. The CDR3 nucleotides are TGTGCCAGCAGTCAAGCCGGGACAGGGGTTTGCAATGAGCAGTTCTTC. It yields the protein CASSQAGTGVCNEQFF.

The table lists this clonotype with a few counts. The V gene is TRBV12-3 or TRBV12-4, the J gene TRBJ2-1, with D perhaps TRBD1 (6 bases). Trimming cost V 6 bases and J 3 bases, with 12 bases left between them. The CDR3 extends over 14 amino acids. In nucleotides, the CDR3 is TGTGCCAGCAGCTGGGACATGTACTACAATGAGCAGTTCTTC. As protein: CASSWDMYYNEQFF.

This clonotype came up a few times. V and J are TRBV24-1 and TRBJ2-2, with a weak D call TRBD2 (5 bases). The V gene's germline CDR1 is KGHDR and CDR2 SFDVKD. This CDR3 is built from 12 residues. The germline V and J ends were trimmed by 4 bases and 14 bases, with 13 bases remaining between them. The CDR3 nucleotides are TGTGCCACCAGTGAGCCAGTTGGGAGACTGTTTTTT. This codes for CATSEPVGRLFF.

This clonotype came up many times. The chain recombines TRBV5-1 with TRBJ2-7, with 8 positions matching TRBD2. Per germline, CDR1 SGHRS and CDR2 YFSETQ. Losses at the gene ends were 4 bases for V and 5 bases for J; bases not matched to a gene: 17. This CDR3 has 17 amino acids. CDR3 loop: CASSPLQTSEGLNEQYF. The CDR3 coding sequence is TGCGCCAGCAGCCCTCTTCAGACTAGCGAGGGGTTGAACGAGCAGTACTTC.

This clonotype was seen ten or more times. V gene TRBV3-1 combines with J gene TRBJ1-1; TRBD1 matches at 7 bases. After removal of 2 bases from V and 8 bases from J, the junction contained 11 bases not matched to a gene. The CDR3 is 15 amino acids. Germline CDR1 LGHDT, CDR2 YNNKEL (reference sequence). The CDR3 DNA is TGTGCCAGCAGCCAATGGACAGGAGGTGATTCGGAAGCTTTCTTT. Encoded protein: CASSQWTGGDSEAFF.

This clonotype was detected many times. The V and J genes are TRBV2 and TRBJ2-1; D is uncertain. This CDR3 spans 12 amino acids. Looked up from germline, CDR1 is SNHLY and CDR2 is FYNNEI. Trimming took off 3 bases at V and 11 bases at J, with 11 bases between the two ends. The CDR3 region is CASSESLRQQFF. The CDR3 DNA follows: TGTGCCAGCAGTGAGAGTTTGAGGCAGCAGTTCTTC.

This clonotype showed up many times. One end of the junction does not line up with germline, which may come from a read error. The V call is TRBV6-1, the J call TRBJ2-7; 10 bases match TRBD1. Germline assignment: CDR1 MNHNS and CDR2 SASEGT. The CDR3 is 16 residues long. This CDR3 is CASREAGTGAVPEQYF. CDR3 in DNA: TGTGCCAGCAGGGAAGCCGGGACAGGGGCGGTTCCCGAGCAGTACTTC.

The J gene is TRBJ1-6, the V gene TRBV24-1; tentative D call: TRBD1 (6 bases). The CDR3 consists of 14 residues. Germline V gene data show CDR1 as KGHDR and CDR2 as SFDVKD. V was clipped by 4 bases and J by 8 bases, with 11 bases between them. The DNA of the CDR3 is TGTGCCACCAGTGACCCGGACAGATATTCACCCCTCCACTTT. Translated, it gives CATSDPDRYSPLHF.